The rows below give T cell receptor beta chains drawn from one sample of a study of esophageal squamous cell carcinoma under preoperative chemotherapy. Using its own MiXCR run on the PCR reads, TCRdb lists one record per CDR3 protein. The sample contains roughly 9,600 distinct CDR3 sequences, under 55% of which appear only once. This material was obtained from a patient given preoperative chemotherapy. Receptors were obtained from a human donor with esophageal squamous cell carcinoma. The donor label of this sample is uncertain. CDR3s include the opening cysteine and the closing phenylalanine or tryptophan. The order of the fields is J gene, V gene, clone size, D gene, CDR3 protein, CDR3 DNA. D genes are given only for firm matches. The size field is filled for only some rows; it gives once, few, many or a size class.

TRBJ2-7	TRBV6-5	many	-	CASSSTGQSYEQYF	TGTGCCAGCAGTTCTACCGGACAGTCCTACGAGCAGTACTTC
TRBJ2-1	TRBV7-2	-	TRBD2	CASSQGLAGETQFF	TGTGCCAGCAGCCAAGGACTAGCGGGAGAGACCCAGTTCTTC
TRBJ2-1	TRBV27	few	-	CASSPRSPGNEQFF	TGTGCCAGCAGCCCCAGATCACCTGGAAATGAGCAGTTCTTC
TRBJ2-1	TRBV11-2	-	-	CASSAPGEFTYNEQFF	TGTGCCAGCAGCGCCCCCGGGGAGTTCACCTACAATGAGCAGTTCTTC
TRBJ2-4	TRBV12-3/TRBV12-4	once	-	CLSTISGLGGTNIQYF	TGTCTGAGCACCATCTCGGGGCTGGGAGGCACAAACATTCAGTACTTC
TRBJ2-3	TRBV6-5	-	TRBD2	CCSSYGGSHPETQFF	TGTTGCAGCAGTTACGGGGGGAGTCACCCAGAGACGCAGTTTTTT
TRBJ2-3	TRBV25-1	-	-	CASGQGAGGKETQYF	TGTGCCAGCGGGCAAGGGGCAGGAGGGAAAGAGACGCAGTACTTT
TRBJ2-1	TRBV10-3	-	-	CAKGCATEKEQFF	TGTGCCAAGGGTTGTGCGACAGAAAAGGAGCAGTTTTTT
TRBJ2-3	TRBV6-1	-	-	CAGGEGGGAAETQYF	TGTGCCGGGGGTGAAGGGGGAGGGGCCGCAGAGACGCAGTATTTT
TRBJ2-5	TRBV7-2	-	-	CVSRGLGGRDPETQYF	TGTGTTAGTAGGGGGTTAGGGGGGCGTGACCCAGAGACGCAGTATTTC
TRBJ2-5	TRBV7-6	large	TRBD2	CASSLGLAGINEQYF	TGTGCCAGCAGCTTGGGACTAGCGGGGATCAATGAGCAGTACTTC
TRBJ2-1	TRBV10-3	few	TRBD2	CAISEGGAGEETQFF	TGTGCCATCAGTGAAGGGGGAGCGGGAGAAGAGACCCAGTTCTTC
TRBJ2-3	TRBV10-3	-	-	CAGTGARGAETQYF	TGTGCGGGTACCGGGGCCCGTGGGGCAGAGACGCAGTATTTT
TRBJ2-2	TRBV6-1	-	-	CASSELVNGQAVGTGTQFF	-
TRBJ2-3	TRBV6-1	few	TRBD1	CASRNPGQGPSDTQYF	TGTGCCAGCAGAAACCCGGGACAGGGGCCCTCAGATACGCAGTATTTT
TRBJ2-5	TRBV7-6	large	-	CASSSNLGETQYF	TGTGCCAGCAGCTCAAACCTAGGGGAGACCCAGTACTTC
TRBJ1-4	TRBV5-6	many	-	CASSLVWDQSEKLFF	TGTGCCAGCAGCTTGGTGTGGGACCAGAGTGAAAAACTGTTTTTT
TRBJ2-5	TRBV3-1	many	TRBD2	CASSQGPAGGQETQYF	TGTGCCAGCAGCCAAGGTCCGGCGGGAGGGCAAGAGACCCAGTACTTC
TRBJ1-2	TRBV7-2	-	-	CASSPEQPPSSGYTF	TGTGCCAGCAGCCCAGAACAGCCCCCCTCTTCTGGCTACACCTTC
TRBJ2-3	TRBV5-1	-	TRBD2	CASKSGTSGDTQYF	TGCGCCAGCAAATCCGGGACTAGCGGGGATACGCAGTATTTT
TRBJ2-3	TRBV6-1	medium-sized	TRBD2	CASSDGEREGADTQYF	TGTGCCAGCAGTGATGGAGAGCGGGAGGGTGCAGATACGCAGTATTTT
TRBJ2-2	TRBV6-1	-	-	CARGEQAVSTGAQFF	TGTGCCAGGGGTGAACAGGCTGTGAGCACCGGGGCGCAGTTTTTT
TRBJ2-7	TRBV6-1	large	TRBD1	CAYGTGGASYEQYF	TGTGCCTACGGGACAGGGGGCGCTTCCTACGAGCAGTACTTC
TRBJ2-7	TRBV6-1	-	-	CASTRITGTGGETQYF	TGTGCCAGCACTAGAATAACCGGGACTGGCGGAGAGACGCAGTACTTC
TRBJ2-5	TRBV10-1	-	TRBD2	CASSPGTSGGGETQYF	TGCGCCAGCAGTCCCGGGACTAGCGGAGGTGGAGAGACCCAGTACTTC
TRBJ1-1	TRBV11-3	-	TRBD1	CASSLRFFGQGFLGAFF	TGTGCCAGCAGCTTAAGGTTTTTTGGACAGGGTTTTTTAGGAGCTTTCTTT
TRBJ2-4	TRBV6-1	-	-	CAGISTKNTQYF	TGTGCCGGCATCTCTACCAAAAACACGCAGTATTTC
TRBJ2-1	TRBV10-1	few	-	CASSETPTRTESNEQFF	TGCGCCAGCAGTGAGACACCCACGCGGACAGAAAGCAATGAGCAGTTCTTC
TRBJ2-5	TRBV6-1	few	-	CASSERQKTQYF	TGTGCCAGCAGTGAACGGCAGAAGACCCAGTACTTC
TRBJ1-1	TRBV6-1	-	TRBD1	CASSEHRGLVTEAFF	TGTGCCAGCAGTGAACACAGGGGGTTGGTCACTGAAGCTTTCTTT
TRBJ2-1	TRBV10-3	-	-	CASLGGGFSYNEQYF	TGTGCCTCCCTGGGGGGCGGGTTTTCCTACAATGAGCAGTACTTT
TRBJ1-4	TRBV12-3/TRBV12-4	many	-	CASSLAGSEKLFF	TGTGCCAGCAGTTTAGCGGGAAGTGAAAAACTGTTTTTT
TRBJ2-5	TRBV10-3	few	TRBD1	CATNRGLDFQETQYF	TGTGCCACCAACAGGGGGCTAGACTTCCAAGAGACCCAGTACTTC
TRBJ2-1	TRBV6-1	-	-	CASKSGRADEQFF	TGTGCCAGCAAGTCTGGGAGAGCAGATGAGCAGTTCTTC
TRBJ2-7	TRBV4-1	medium-sized	TRBD2	CASSQVLAGGNYEQYF	TGCGCCAGCAGCCAAGTCCTAGCGGGAGGGAACTACGAGCAGTACTTC
TRBJ2-5	TRBV6-1	-	TRBD1	CASSEVWDSGESETQYF	TGTGCCAGCAGTGAAGTTTGGGACAGTGGAGAATCGGAGACCCAGTACTTC
TRBJ2-7	TRBV2	-	TRBD1	CASSEYGTGGYEQYF	TGTGCCAGCAGTGAATATGGGACAGGGGGCTACGAGCAGTACTTC
TRBJ2-2	TRBV6-1	-	-	CARGPGTANTGAQFF	TGTGCCCGCGGCCCCGGGACTGCTAACACCGGGGCGCAGTTTTTT
TRBJ2-1	TRBV6-5	-	-	CASSYSGSGIGEQFF	TGTGCCAGCAGTTATTCTGGGAGCGGTATAGGTGAGCAGTTCTTC
TRBJ1-1	TRBV5-3	-	-	CARTLTGARTEAFF	TGTGCCAGAACCCTAACGGGGGCGCGTACTGAAGCTTTCTTT
TRBJ2-1	TRBV6-4	-	TRBD2	CASSDDSGTVDNEQFF	TGTGCCAGCAGTGACGATAGCGGGACGGTCGACAATGAGCAGTTCTTC
TRBJ2-5	TRBV14	-	-	CASSLTVETQYF	TGTGCCAGCAGCCTTACAGTAGAGACCCAGTACTTC
TRBJ2-1	TRBV11-3	-	TRBD1	CASSLETGGSYNEQFF	TGTGCCAGCAGCTTAGAGACAGGGGGCTCCTACAATGAGCAGTTCTTC
TRBJ2-3	TRBV6-1	-	TRBD2	CASSDGGRGGEETQYF	TGTGCCAGCAGTGATGGAGGGCGGGGGGGCGAAGAGACGCAGTACTTT
TRBJ2-1	TRBV7-2	medium-sized	-	CASSSVRDQGNEQFF	TGTGCCAGCAGCTCCGTAAGAGACCAAGGGAATGAGCAGTTCTTC
TRBJ1-2	TRBV4-1	many	TRBD1	CASSPLGQGGYGYTF	TGCGCCAGCAGCCCACTAGGACAGGGGGGATATGGCTACACCTTC
TRBJ2-5	TRBV27	many	-	CASSLSVRRSETQYF	TGTGCCAGCAGTTTATCGGTACGGAGATCGGAGACCCAGTACTTC
TRBJ2-7	TRBV12-3/TRBV12-4	-	TRBD2	CASTLGGGSNEQYF	TGTGCCAGCACCCTCGGCGGCGGGAGTAACGAGCAGTACTTC
TRBJ1-4	TRBV5-4	few	TRBD1	CASSPGGSNEKLFF	TGTGCCAGCAGCCCAGGGGGTTCTAATGAAAAACTGTTTTTT
TRBJ2-2	TRBV11-3	many	-	CASREGAGELFF	TGTGCCAGCAGGGAAGGGGCCGGGGAGCTGTTTTTT
TRBJ2-5	TRBV2	-	-	CASTMSRQETQYF	TGTGCCAGCACGATGAGTCGCCAAGAGACCCAGTACTTC
TRBJ2-1	TRBV27	few	-	CASSSPRGRSYNEQFF	TGTGCCAGCAGTAGCCCGAGGGGACGCTCCTACAATGAGCAGTTCTTC
TRBJ1-1	TRBV6-5	-	TRBD1	CASSYPGTGITEAFF	TGTGCCAGCAGTTACCCAGGGACAGGTATCACTGAAGCTTTCTTT